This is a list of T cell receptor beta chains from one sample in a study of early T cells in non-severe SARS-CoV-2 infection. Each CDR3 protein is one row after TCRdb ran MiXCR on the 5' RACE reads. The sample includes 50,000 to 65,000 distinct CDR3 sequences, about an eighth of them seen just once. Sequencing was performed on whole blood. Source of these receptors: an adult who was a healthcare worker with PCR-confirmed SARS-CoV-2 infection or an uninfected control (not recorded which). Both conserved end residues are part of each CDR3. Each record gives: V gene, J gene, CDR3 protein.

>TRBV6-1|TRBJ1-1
CASASAPGRTEAFF
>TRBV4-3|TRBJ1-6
CASRPTARWQGGLTKLSYNSPLHF
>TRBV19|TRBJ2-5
CASSTWTTDETQYF
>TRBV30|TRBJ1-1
CAWSVLRNTEAFF
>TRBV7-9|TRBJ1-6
CASGTGDSPLHF
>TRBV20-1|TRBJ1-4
CSAPGQVGEKLFF
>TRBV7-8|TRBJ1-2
CASSSWGLTDRGEIYGYTF
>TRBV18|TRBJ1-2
CASSSGQGGNGYTF
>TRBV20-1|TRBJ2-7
CSARGPGGDGYEQYF
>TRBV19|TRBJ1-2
CASSPVRSNYGYTF
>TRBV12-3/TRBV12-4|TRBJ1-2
CASSTGGYYGYTF
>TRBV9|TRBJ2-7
CASSVITGAEQYF
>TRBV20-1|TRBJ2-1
CSARKIAGGNEQFF
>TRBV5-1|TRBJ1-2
CASSLGHPRGYTF
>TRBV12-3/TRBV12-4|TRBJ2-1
CASSLTPSGGNEQFF
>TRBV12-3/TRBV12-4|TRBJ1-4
CASSVSGTEKLFF
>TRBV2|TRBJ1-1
CASYKNTEAFF
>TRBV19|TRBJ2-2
CASSTRTDTGELFF
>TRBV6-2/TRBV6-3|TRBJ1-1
CASGYPGLEAFF
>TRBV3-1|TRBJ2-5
CASSQVGSGETQYF
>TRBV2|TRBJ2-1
CADSAFYNEQFF
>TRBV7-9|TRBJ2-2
CASSPGDTGELFF
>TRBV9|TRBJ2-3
CASHRAGSTDTQYF
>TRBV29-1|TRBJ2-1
CSVGTGSEQFF
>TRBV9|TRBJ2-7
CASSVGQGEAYEQYF
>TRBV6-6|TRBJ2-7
CASSYRGQGDPYEQYF
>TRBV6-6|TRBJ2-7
CASSYSSYEQYF
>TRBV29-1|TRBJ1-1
CSGQRARGTEAFF
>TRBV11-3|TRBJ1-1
CASSLVAGSPEAFF
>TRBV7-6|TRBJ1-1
CASRPGGGNTEAFF
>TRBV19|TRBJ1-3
CASSPRDRLSGNTIYF
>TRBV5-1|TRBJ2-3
CASSAAGTSGADTQYF
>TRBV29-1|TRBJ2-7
CSVEGQGVYEQYF
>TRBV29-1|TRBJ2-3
CSVGTGQSDTQYF
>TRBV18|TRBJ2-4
CASSPPGRLAKNIQYF
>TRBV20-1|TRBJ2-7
CSATGTATSYEQYF
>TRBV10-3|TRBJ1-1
CAISEFGEDTEAFF
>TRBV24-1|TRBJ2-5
CATSPGLAGGSQETQYF
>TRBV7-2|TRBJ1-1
CASSLVGGNTEAFF
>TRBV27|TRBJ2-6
CASSLPGDFSGANVLTF
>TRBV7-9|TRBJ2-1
CASSLIPSGNYEQFF
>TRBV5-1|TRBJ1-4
CASSPNRETNEKLFF
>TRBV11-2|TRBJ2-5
CASRGVGGPWETQYF
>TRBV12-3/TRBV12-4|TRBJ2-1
CASRIGGAPYNEQFF
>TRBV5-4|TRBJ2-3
CASSLFSLAAVADTQYF
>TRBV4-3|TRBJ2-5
CASSQDGDRQETQYF